This T cell receptor beta chain came from a study of response to subunit inactivated influenza vaccine. Study-wide results and caveats: With each seasonal influenza vaccination, the authors suggested, few new T cells are recruited.

Each CDR3 protein gets one entry after TCRdb re-called the RT-PCR reads with MiXCR. The sample lists about 780,000 distinct CDR3 sequences; approximately 17% were seen once. Looked up from germline, CDR1 is LGHNA and CDR2 is YSLEER. Trimming pared 0 bases from V and 10 bases from J, leaving 10 bases between. The length of the CDR3 is 13 residues. Points on this clonotype: What it binds is unknown.

The sequences come from PBMCs from blood, collected 5 days after vaccination. V and J are TRBV4-3 and TRBJ2-1; D not certain. The clonotype originates from a man aged 45-65 years who received an inactivated influenza vaccine. DNA for the CDR3: TGCGCCAGCAGCCAAGATGGGCCGAGGGAGCAGTTCTTC. Protein: CASSQDGPREQFF.